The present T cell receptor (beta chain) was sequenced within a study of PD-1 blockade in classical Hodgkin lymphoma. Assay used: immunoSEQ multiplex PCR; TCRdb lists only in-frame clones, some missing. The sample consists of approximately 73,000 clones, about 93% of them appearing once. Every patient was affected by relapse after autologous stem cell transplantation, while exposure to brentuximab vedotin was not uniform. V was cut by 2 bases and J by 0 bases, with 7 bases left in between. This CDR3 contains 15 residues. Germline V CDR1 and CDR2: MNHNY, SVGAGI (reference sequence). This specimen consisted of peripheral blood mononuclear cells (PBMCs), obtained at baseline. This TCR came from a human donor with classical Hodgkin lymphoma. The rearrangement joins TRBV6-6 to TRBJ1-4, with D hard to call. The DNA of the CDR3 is TGTGCCAGCAGTTACGGTGGTGCAACTAATGAAAAACTGTTTTTT. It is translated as CASSYGGATNEKLFF.